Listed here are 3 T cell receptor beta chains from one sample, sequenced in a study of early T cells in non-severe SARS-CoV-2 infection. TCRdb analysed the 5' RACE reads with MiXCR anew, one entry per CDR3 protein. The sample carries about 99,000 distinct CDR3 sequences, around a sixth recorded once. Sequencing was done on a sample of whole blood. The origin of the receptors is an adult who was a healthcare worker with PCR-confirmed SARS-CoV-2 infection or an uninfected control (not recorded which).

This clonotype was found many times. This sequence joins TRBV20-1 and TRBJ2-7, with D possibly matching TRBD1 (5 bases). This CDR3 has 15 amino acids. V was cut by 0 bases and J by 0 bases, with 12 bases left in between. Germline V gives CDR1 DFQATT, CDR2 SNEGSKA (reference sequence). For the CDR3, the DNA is TGCAGTGCTAGAGATCAGGACAAAAGCTCCTACGAGCAGTACTTC. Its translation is CSARDQDKSSYEQYF.

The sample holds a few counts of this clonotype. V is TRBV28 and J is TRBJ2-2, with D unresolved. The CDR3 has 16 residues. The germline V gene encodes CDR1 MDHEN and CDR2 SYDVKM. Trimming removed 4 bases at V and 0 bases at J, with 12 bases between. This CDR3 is CASSWTIGANTGELFF. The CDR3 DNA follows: TGTGCCAGCAGTTGGACCATCGGAGCGAACACCGGGGAGCTGTTTTTT.

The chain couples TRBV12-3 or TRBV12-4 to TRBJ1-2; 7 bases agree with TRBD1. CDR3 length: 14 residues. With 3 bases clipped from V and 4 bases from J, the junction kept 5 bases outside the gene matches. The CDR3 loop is CASSFPDRAYGYTF. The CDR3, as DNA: TGTGCCAGCAGTTTCCCCGACAGGGCCTATGGCTACACCTTC.